The T cell receptor beta chain under discussion was sequenced for a study of beta chain features in type 1 diabetes. Of note for this clone: Its antigen is currently unknown.

As every portion of the isolated RNA was reverse transcribed, the sequencing read expressed TCRB transcripts. Generated by immunoSEQ multiplex PCR, the TCRdb table keeps only in-frame clones and is missing some. The table lists 40,000 to 45,000 clones, just over 50% of them singletons. Germline CDR1 MDHEN, CDR2 SYDVKM. This CDR3 region has 12 residues. Trimming took 4 bases from V and 0 from J, leaving 3 bases between them. Findings and caveats of the study: Patients and controls would be equally affected if PCR favored shorter templates.

The sequenced sample consisted of Tregs from blood. This receptor was identified in a woman in her late teens or twenties in good health. This sequence joins TRBV28 and TRBJ1-2; D remains ambiguous. As DNA, the CDR3 is TGTGCCAGCAGTTCATCTAACTATGGCTACACCTTC. This encodes CASSSSNYGYTF.